The 30 T cell receptor beta chains reported below all come from one sample, sequenced in a study of CD8+ T cells in alopecia areata. The sequencing template was cDNA reverse transcribed from extracted RNA. Produced via immunoSEQ multiplex PCR; TCRdb's table is partial and in-frame only. The sample has about 150,000 clones; 45% to 55% are singletons. The source was CD8+ T cells sorted from blood, collected at week 0. The receptors were sampled from a human donor with alopecia areata.

The chain links TRBV28 to TRBJ1-1; D call uncertain. Trimming shortened V by 5 bases and J by 0 bases, and 19 bases separated the two germline ends. Germline lookup yields CDR1 MDHEN and CDR2 SYDVKM. The CDR3 is made up of 17 amino acids. The DNA for the CDR3 is TGTGCCAGCAGTCTGGAGTTTCGGGTAAAGGTGAACACTGAAGCTTTCTTT. This sequence encodes CASSLEFRVKVNTEAFF.

There are a few counts of this clone. The identical CDR3 is also encoded by other nucleotide sequences in the sample. The chain links TRBV7-9 to TRBJ2-7, with no clear D. This CDR3 is 12 amino acids long. The germline V and J ends were trimmed by 5 bases and 1 base, with 6 bases remaining between them. Germline lookup yields CDR1 SEHNR and CDR2 FQNEAQ (reference sequence). CDR3 protein: CASSPGSYEQYF. In DNA, the CDR3 is TGTGCCAGCAGCCCAGGATCCTACGAGCAGTACTTC.

The rearrangement uses TRBV7-9 and TRBJ1-4; perhaps TRBD1 as D (6 bases). CDR1 and CDR2 from the germline V gene are SEHNR and FQNEAQ (reference sequence). The CDR3 is made up of 14 amino acids. Trimming pared 4 bases from V and 5 bases from J, leaving 11 bases between. The CDR3 DNA reads TGTGCCAGCAGCTCCGGGACACTGAATGAAAAACTGTTTTTT. This codes for CASSSGTLNEKLFF.

This clone was observed a handful of times. This chain connects TRBV25-1 to TRBJ1-6; 8 bases match TRBD1. The J segment lost 6 bases and the V segment lost 8 bases, leaving 3 bases of the junction unmatched. Germline CDR1 MGHDK, CDR2 SYGVNS. The CDR3 loop spans 13 amino acids. The CDR3 nucleotides read TGTGCCAGCTCGGGACAGGCTAATTCACCCCTCCACTTT. Residues: CASSGQANSPLHF.

J is TRBJ2-5 and V is TRBV10-3; D might be TRBD2 (6 bases). Germline V gene sequence: CDR1 ENHRY, CDR2 SYGVKD. The CDR3 contains 13 residues. V was clipped by 7 bases and J by 2 bases, with 11 bases between them. DNA for the CDR3: TGTGCCATCACAGCTAGCGTACAAGAGACCCAGTACTTC. This gives the protein CAITASVQETQYF.

Comments on this clone: Other DNA sequences in this sample translate to the same CDR3. The chain links TRBV5-1 to TRBJ1-1; maybe TRBD1 (6 bases). Germline values: CDR1 SGHRS, CDR2 YFSETQ. This CDR3 spans 12 amino acids. V lost 5 bases to trimming and J lost 1 base, with 6 bases between them. CDR3 in amino acids: CASRQGNTEAFF. CDR3 sequence (DNA): TGCGCCAGCAGACAGGGGAACACTGAAGCTTTCTTT.

V gene TRBV4-3 combines with J gene TRBJ2-2; D is unclear. This CDR3 contains 14 residues. Germline lookup yields CDR1 LGHNA and CDR2 YSLEER. V was shortened by 4 bases and J by 3 bases, with 9 bases between the two germline ends. The CDR3 DNA sequence: TGCGCCAGCAGCCCGGCTGCGGACACCGGGGAGCTGTTTTTT. This sequence encodes CASSPAADTGELFF.

The chain carries TRBV2 and TRBJ2-7; D perhaps matches TRBD1 (6 bases). Trimming stripped 8 bases from V and 0 bases from J, with 11 bases between. The germline V gene has CDR1 SNHLY and CDR2 FYNNEI. This CDR3 region has 13 residues. The CDR3 region has the DNA TGTGCCAGCTTCGAGGGGGACTCCTACGAGCAGTACTTC. It specifies CASFEGDSYEQYF. The full variable domain, completed using reference TRBV2 and TRBJ2-7, is EPEVTQTPSHQVTQMGQEVILRCVPISNHLYFYWYRQILGQKVEFLVSFYNNEISEKSEIFDDQFSVERPDGSNFTLKIRSTKLEDSAMYFCASFEGDSYEQYFGPGTRLTVT.

V and J are TRBV30 and TRBJ2-7, with D unclear. V dropped 5 bases and J dropped 4 bases, with 9 bases sitting between them. Germline assignment: CDR1 GTSNPN and CDR2 SVGIG (reference sequence). The CDR3 loop spans 11 amino acids. DNA for the CDR3: TGTGCCTGGGCAGGTGAATACGAGCAGTACTTC. Translated, it gives CAWAGEYEQYF.

This clone has a handful of counts. The genes are TRBV4-3 and TRBJ2-7; 10 nucleotides align to TRBD2. V was clipped by 4 bases and J by 3 bases; unmatched bases: 3. Germline V gives CDR1 LGHNA, CDR2 YSLEER. The CDR3 extends over 14 amino acids. The CDR3, as DNA: TGCGCCAGCAGCCCGGCTAGCGGGGGCTACGAGCAGTACTTC. Its translation: CASSPASGGYEQYF.

This chain connects TRBV30 to TRBJ1-5; unclear D gene. Trimming removed 0 bases at V and 4 bases at J, with 7 bases between. CDR3 length: 13 amino acids. Germline V gene lookup returns CDR1 GTSNPN and CDR2 SVGIG (reference sequence). The CDR3 nucleotides are TGTGCCTGGAGTGTAGGGCAGAATCAGCCCCAGCATTTT. It yields the protein CAWSVGQNQPQHF.

The chain employs TRBV2 and TRBJ1-2; D may be TRBD1 (6 bases). CDR1 and CDR2 (germline): SNHLY, FYNNEI. The CDR3 extends over 12 amino acids. V was shortened by 8 bases and J by 6 bases, with 13 bases between the two germline ends. This CDR3 is CASAYTGNGYTF. DNA of the CDR3: TGTGCCAGCGCTTATACAGGGAATGGCTACACCTTC.

This clone was observed once. This chain connects TRBV15 to TRBJ2-1, with 10 bases identical to TRBD2. The CDR3 loop spans 16 amino acids. CDR1 is LNHNV and CDR2 is YYDKDF in the germline V gene (reference sequence). J gave up 8 bases and V 2 bases, and 9 bases lay outside the gene matches. CDR3 sequence reads: CATSRKRGGPWDEQFF. For the CDR3, the DNA is TGTGCCACCAGCAGAAAGCGGGGGGGCCCTTGGGATGAGCAGTTCTTC.

V and J are TRBV10-3 and TRBJ1-6; tentatively, D is TRBD1 (5 bases). Germline V gene sequence: CDR1 ENHRY, CDR2 SYGVKD. This CDR3 region has 14 residues. V lost 7 bases to trimming and J lost 7 bases, with 14 bases between them. The CDR3 DNA reads as TGTGCCATCAAAGGGACCACGGAGAATTCACCCCTCCACTTT. Its translation: CAIKGTTENSPLHF.

V is TRBV5-6 and J is TRBJ1-1; 7 bases line up with TRBD1. The CDR3 is made up of 15 amino acids. Germline V CDR1 and CDR2: SGHDT, YYEEEE. J lost 5 bases, V lost 2 bases, and 9 bases had no gene match. The CDR3 region is CASSFDDRDVTEAFF. CDR3 bases: TGTGCCAGCAGCTTCGATGACAGGGATGTAACTGAAGCTTTCTTT.

The chain is built from TRBV27 and TRBJ2-3; possible D gene TRBD1, 6 bases. The length of the CDR3 is 17 residues. The V gene's germline CDR1 is MNHEY and CDR2 SMNVEV (reference sequence). V dropped 7 bases and J dropped 1 base, with 21 bases sitting between them. CDR3 nucleotides: TGTGCCAGCAAGTCTTCGGCTTTTGGGGGCCGCACAGATACGCAGTATTTT. This encodes CASKSSAFGGRTDTQYF.

The V and J genes are TRBV5-6 and TRBJ2-1; 8 positions agree with TRBD2. The CDR3 length is 13 residues. Germline lookup yields CDR1 SGHDT and CDR2 YYEEEE. Trimming took 7 bases from V and 7 from J; bases not matched to a gene: 7. CDR3 sequence: CASQLGGRNEQFF. The CDR3 DNA reads as TGTGCCAGCCAGCTGGGCGGGAGGAATGAGCAGTTCTTC.

This sequence joins TRBV7-9 and TRBJ2-5, with TRBD2 matching over 8 bases. V lost 6 bases, J lost 1 base, and 4 bases stayed unmatched. The CDR3 loop spans 14 amino acids. The germline gives CDR1 SEHNR, CDR2 FQNEAQ (reference sequence). CDR3 sequence (DNA): TGTGCCAGCAGTGGGACTAGACGCCAAGAGACCCAGTACTTC. Its translation: CASSGTRRQETQYF.

The CDR3 bases are TGTGCCTGGAATGGATACGAAGAGACCCAGTACTTC. As protein: CAWNGYEETQYF. The chain is built from TRBV30 and TRBJ2-5; D not resolved. The CDR3 has 12 amino acids. Germline lookup yields CDR1 GTSNPN and CDR2 SVGIG (reference sequence). Deletions cut 4 bases from V and 3 bases from J, with 9 bases between.

This clone was detected a few times. The rearrangement links TRBV4-3 to TRBJ1-1; D ambiguous. This CDR3 has 12 residues. V was shortened by 4 bases and J by 8 bases, with 11 bases between the two germline ends. Looked up from germline, CDR1 is LGHNA and CDR2 is YSLEER. CDR3 residues: CASSRAAGEAFF. The DNA for the CDR3 is TGCGCCAGCAGCCGGGCCGCTGGGGAAGCTTTCTTT.

The chain has TRBV11-2 and TRBJ2-7; 8 bases are shared with TRBD1. V shed 5 bases and J 2 bases; nucleotides not matched to a gene: 5. This CDR3 spans 14 amino acids. CDR1 and CDR2 from the germline V gene are SGHAT and FQNNGV. This CDR3 is CASSQGAGPYEQYF. The CDR3 DNA sequence: TGTGCCAGCAGCCAGGGGGCAGGGCCCTACGAGCAGTACTTC.

This rearrangement joins TRBV19 to TRBJ2-7, with 8 bases matching TRBD1. This CDR3 comprises 15 residues. V dropped 1 base and J dropped 5; count of bases not matched to a gene: 7. Germline CDR1 reads LNHDA; CDR2 reads SQIVND (reference sequence). The CDR3 nucleotides read TGTGCCAGTAGTATAGGACGGACAGGGCGGGACGAGCAGTACTTC. Translated, it gives CASSIGRTGRDEQYF.

This rearrangement joins TRBV6-5 to TRBJ2-7, with D possibly matching TRBD1 (5 bases). CDR3 length equals 12 residues. V lost 6 bases and J 0 bases, leaving 6 bases between the germline ends. Germline CDR1 and CDR2: MNHEY and SVGAGI. CDR3: CASRGVSYEQYF. CDR3 in DNA: TGTGCCAGCAGAGGGGTCTCCTACGAGCAGTACTTC.

The chain has TRBV6-5 and TRBJ1-1; the D gene is possibly TRBD1 (6 bases). V dropped 2 bases and J dropped 5 bases, with 15 bases sitting between them. There are 15 residues in the CDR3. Germline V lookup: CDR1 MNHEY, CDR2 SVGAGI. The CDR3 sequence is CASSYEGGWGTEAFF. The CDR3, as DNA: TGTGCCAGCAGTTACGAAGGGGGATGGGGGACTGAAGCTTTCTTT.

As regards this clone: This same CDR3 is encoded by further DNA sequences in the sample. V gene TRBV9 combines with J gene TRBJ2-7; D not certain. Trimming removed 0 bases from V and 3 bases from J, with 4 bases in between. CDR1 SGDLS and CDR2 YYNGEE come from the germline V gene. The CDR3 extends over 12 amino acids. As DNA, the CDR3 is TGTGCCAGCAGCGTAGACGGCTACGAGCAGTACTTC. Its translation is CASSVDGYEQYF.

This chain links TRBV29-1 with TRBJ2-2; D may be TRBD2 (6 bases). The V end was cut by 7 bases, the J end by 1 base, with 13 bases between. Germline CDR1 reads SQVTM; CDR2 reads ANQGSEA. This CDR3 has 14 residues. This CDR3 is CSGSGQGNTGELFF. CDR3 sequence (DNA): TGCAGCGGTAGCGGACAAGGGAACACCGGGGAGCTGTTTTTT.

This chain links TRBV4-3 with TRBJ1-2; no clear D gene. V gave up 0 bases and J gave up 8 bases, with 16 bases separating them. This CDR3 spans 15 amino acids. Germline V gene data show CDR1 as LGHNA and CDR2 as YSLEER. The CDR3 region has the DNA TGCGCCAGCAGCCAAGATTCAGGACGGGAGTGGGGCTACACCTTC. It translates to CASSQDSGREWGYTF.

V gene TRBV30 combines with J gene TRBJ1-6; no definite D call. Germline V gene lookup returns CDR1 GTSNPN and CDR2 SVGIG (reference sequence). Trimming stripped 2 bases from V and 3 bases from J, with 5 bases between. The CDR3 has 13 residues. CDR3 sequence (DNA): TGTGCCTGGAGTTCGGGCTATAATTCACCCCTCCACTTT. Residues: CAWSSGYNSPLHF.

The chain combines TRBV5-4 with TRBJ1-4, with TRBD1 identical over 10 bases. J was trimmed by 4 bases and V by 3 bases; bases with no gene match: 9. Germline V CDR1 and CDR2: SGHNT, YYREEE (reference sequence). This CDR3 is 17 amino acids long. The CDR3 region is CASSWTGTGAINEKLFF. The DNA of the CDR3 is TGTGCCAGCAGCTGGACCGGGACAGGGGCCATTAATGAAAAACTGTTTTTT.

This clone is a singleton in its sample. The chain carries TRBV4-1 and TRBJ2-7; D is tentatively TRBD1 or TRBD2 (6 bases each). This CDR3 has 15 amino acids. V was shortened by 4 bases and J by 6 bases, with 19 bases between the two germline ends. Germline-derived CDR1 and CDR2 are MGHRA and YSYEKL. The CDR3 nucleotides are TGCGCCAGCAGCCCGGCGGGAACAGGGAGTTCCGAGCAGTACTTC. Translating it yields CASSPAGTGSSEQYF.